This T cell receptor beta chain was identified during a study of blood T cell repertoires in COVID-19. As for the study in general: Samples of COVID-19 (acute and convalescent) were obtained from the United States, Italy and Spain.

Only one count was recorded for this clone. CDR3 length equals 16 residues. The germline V gene has CDR1 SGHVS and CDR2 FQNEAQ. The ends were cut back, 4 bases at V and 2 bases at J, with 16 bases in the middle. Sequenced by immunoSEQ multiplex PCR; TCRdb stores in-frame clones only, minus some. This sample has around 450,000 clones, with around 89% found just once. This TCR came from a woman in her 30s with acute or convalescent COVID-19. The sample comprised peripheral blood. This chain connects TRBV7-8 to TRBJ2-3; D is undetermined. The CDR3 coding sequence is TGTGCCAGCAGCTACTCGACTTCTCGTCCCACAGATACGCAGTATTTT. It specifies CASSYSTSRPTDTQYF.